This T cell receptor (beta chain) was captured in a study of blood T cell repertoires in COVID-19 (TCRdb year 2020). Regarding the research as a whole: Samples from collaborators originated in the United States, Italy and Spain and spanned both the acute and convalescent phases of COVID-19. The prospective study material was composed of cDNA or gDNA derived from T cells, B-cell-depleted T cells, or PBMCs. The dataset comprised deeply sampled blood TCRbeta repertoires from subjects exposed to, actively infected with, or recovered from COVID-19. A freely available public database, intended as a resource for researchers studying the immune response to SARS-CoV-2, is where the repertoires were released. The samples were drawn from two sources: the first 160 participants of the ongoing ImmuneRACE study, and some 1,300 subjects contributed by 6 global collaborators. A de-identified subject ID, COVID-19 status, age in years and sex were almost always included in the sample metadata. HLA class I and class II types, where available, came from metadata supplied by the sample provider rather than from assay-based typing. The paper's findings and limits, for the study overall: Clinical and demographic metadata were provided uncurated, with the amount varying by source and participant.

TCRbeta CDR3 regions were amplified from genomic DNA by means of the immunoSEQ Assay, a bias-controlled multiplex PCR. The study's own analysis went as follows. The number of nucleated cells in each sample was estimated by amplification of reference gene primers within the assay. To quantify the absolute abundance of each unique TCRbeta CDR3 rearrangement, sequence reads were collapsed and filtered. For each sample, productive Simpson clonality was calculated as the square root of Simpson's diversity index across productive rearrangements. TCRdb carries this immuneACCESS record with in-frame sequences only. Its versions omit some clonotypes, under half of them owing to an unresolved V gene in the studies checked, with the rest unexplained. The V and J calls and clone size come from that table; D and trimming were worked out from the DNA. This sample has approximately 33,000 clones in its table, and more than 75% of those were observed once. Approximately 15% of the sample goes to the ten largest clones.

Each collaborating institution followed its own protocols to collect whole blood in K2EDTA tubes. For TCRbeta analysis, collaborators shipped samples in one of three forms: frozen whole blood, isolated PBMCs, or DNA extracted from either of those sample types. V is clipped by 8 bases and J by 0 bases, and the sequence between their germline boundaries is 17 bases long. The CDR3 starts with the cysteine, ends with the phenylalanine, and has 15 residues. Just the 45-base CDR3 DNA is kept, in frame starting at base 1. In the germline V gene (reference sequence), CDR1 corresponds to LNHDA and CDR2 to SQIVND. About this clone itself: The clone's antigen remains unknown. Base qualities are not recorded, but no much larger clone differs from it by a single base.

The rearranged segments are TRBV19 and TRBJ2-7, with TRBD2 tentatively as D gene (6 bases match). The clonotype originates from a man aged 70-80 years with acute or convalescent COVID-19. The source material was peripheral blood. CDR3 region: CASGERGVSSYEQYF. The sequenced DNA is TGTGCCAGTGGCGAACGCGGGGTCAGCTCCTACGAGCAGTACTTC.